This T cell receptor (beta chain) comes out of a study of identical twins. Study observations and caveats: In drawing conclusions, the study used cross-sectional statistical analysis and did not follow the same donors. In zero-insertion analyses, partial confounding could arise from invariant MAIT and iNKT cells.

The CDR3 covers 16 residues. With V trimmed by 4 bases and J by 0 bases, 8 bases remained unmatched. Germline CDR1 is MGHDK and CDR2 is SYGVNS. The table lists this clonotype with a few counts. Its antigen remains unidentified. Donors were all healthy Caucasians. Template switching, a step in the protocol, added a universal primer site, and cDNA carried unique molecular identifiers. TCRdb processed the 5' RACE reads anew with MiXCR; each CDR3 protein has one entry. The sample contains a few hundred thousand distinct CDR3 sequences, 18% of which appear only once. This chain uses TRBV25-1 with TRBJ2-5; 7 positions agree with TRBD2. The sample comprised naive T cells sorted from blood. The TCR originated in a man aged 50 to 60 in good health. CDR3 sequence (DNA): TGTGCCAGCAGTGGCCCCGGTAGCGGGTACCAAGAGACCCAGTACTTC. Translation gives CASSGPGSGYQETQYF.